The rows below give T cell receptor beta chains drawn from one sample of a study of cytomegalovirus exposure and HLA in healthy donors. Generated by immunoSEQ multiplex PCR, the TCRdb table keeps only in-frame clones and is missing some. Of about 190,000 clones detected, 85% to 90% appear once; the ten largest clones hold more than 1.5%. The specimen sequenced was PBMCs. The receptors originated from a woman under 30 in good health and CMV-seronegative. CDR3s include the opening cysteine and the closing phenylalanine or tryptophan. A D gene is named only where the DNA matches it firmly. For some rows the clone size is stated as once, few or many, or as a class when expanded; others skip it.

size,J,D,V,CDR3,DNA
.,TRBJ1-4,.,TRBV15,CATQGRVQEKLFF,TGTGCCACTCAAGGCAGGGTTCAAGAAAAACTGTTTTTT
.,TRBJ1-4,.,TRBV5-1,CASSLAVAGPNEKLFF,TGCGCCAGCAGCTTGGCCGTAGCGGGACCTAATGAAAAACTGTTTTTT
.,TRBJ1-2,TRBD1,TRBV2,CASSPGQNYGYTF,TGTGCCAGCAGTCCGGGACAGAACTATGGCTACACCTTC
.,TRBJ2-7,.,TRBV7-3,CASSLRGFPRDEQYF,TGTGCCAGCAGCTTAAGAGGGTTTCCACGGGACGAGCAGTACTTC
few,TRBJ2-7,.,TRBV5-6,CASSLTATYEQYF,TGTGCCAGCAGCTTGACAGCCACCTACGAGCAGTACTTC
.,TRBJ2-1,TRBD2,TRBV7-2,CASSLPPSGSEVF,TGTGCCAGCAGCCTGCCGCCTAGCGGGAGTGAGGTCTTC
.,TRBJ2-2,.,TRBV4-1,CASSQDLLQALTNTGELFF,TGCGCCAGCAGCCAAGATCTCCTGCAGGCCTTAACGAACACCGGGGAGCTGTTTTTT
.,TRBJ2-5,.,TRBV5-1,CASSPRRGFGGETQYF,TGCGCCAGCAGCCCCCGGAGGGGATTTGGGGGAGAGACCCAGTACTTC
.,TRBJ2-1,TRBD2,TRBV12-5,CASGPSGGENEQFF,TGTGCTAGTGGACCTAGCGGGGGGGAGAATGAGCAGTTCTTC
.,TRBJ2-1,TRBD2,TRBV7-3,CASSKTSGRANEQFF,TGTGCCAGCAGCAAGACTAGCGGGAGGGCCAATGAGCAGTTCTTC
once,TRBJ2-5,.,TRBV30,CAWTSRETQYF,TGTGCCTGGACATCGAGAGAGACCCAGTACTTC
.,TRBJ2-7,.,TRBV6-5,CASSYEPGLKNEQYF,TGTGCCAGCAGTTACGAACCGGGACTGAAAAACGAGCAGTACTTC
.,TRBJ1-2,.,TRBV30,CAWSNREGYGYTF,TGTGCCTGGAGTAACAGGGAAGGCTATGGCTACACCTTC
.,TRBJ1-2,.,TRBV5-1,CASSLAGGNYGYTF,TGCGCCAGCAGCTTGGCCGGGGGGAACTATGGCTACACCTTC
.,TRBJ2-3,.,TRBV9,CASSVELGPTDTQYF,TGTGCCAGCAGCGTAGAGTTGGGGCCCACAGATACGCAGTATTTT
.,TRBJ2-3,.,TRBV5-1,CASSDPLTADSYTDTQYF,TGCGCCAGCAGCGACCCCCTGACAGCCGATTCCTACACAGATACGCAGTATTTT
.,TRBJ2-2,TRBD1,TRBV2,CASSGTGNTGELFF,TGTGCCAGCAGCGGGACAGGGAACACCGGGGAGCTGTTTTTT
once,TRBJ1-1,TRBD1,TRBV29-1,CSAGQGATEAFF,TGCAGCGCCGGACAGGGGGCCACTGAAGCTTTCTTT
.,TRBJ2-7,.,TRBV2,CASRFEPGLHSEQYF,TGTGCCAGCAGGTTTGAGCCGGGACTCCACTCAGAGCAGTACTTC
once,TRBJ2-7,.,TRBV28,CASSRGGSPLYEQYF,TGTGCCAGCAGTAGGGGAGGTTCCCCTCTCTACGAGCAGTACTTC
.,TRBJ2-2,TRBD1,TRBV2,CASKGQGSGELFF,TGTGCCAGCAAAGGACAGGGGTCCGGGGAGCTGTTTTTT
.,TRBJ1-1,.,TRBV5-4,CASSLGGTVYPEAFF,TGTGCCAGCAGCTTGGGTGGGACTGTTTATCCTGAAGCTTTCTTT
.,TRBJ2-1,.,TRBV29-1,CSVVTVTREGVYNEQFF,TGCAGCGTTGTCACCGTGACACGAGAAGGGGTTTACAATGAGCAGTTCTTC
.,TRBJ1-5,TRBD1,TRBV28,CASSMNRGDQPQHF,TGTGCCAGCAGTATGAACAGGGGCGATCAGCCCCAGCATTTT
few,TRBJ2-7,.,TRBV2,CASSGEQYEQYF,TGTGCCAGCAGTGGGGAGCAATACGAGCAGTACTTC
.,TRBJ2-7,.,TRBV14,CASSQGRDWLARARHAHEQYF,TGTGCCAGCAGCCAAGGCCGGGACTGGCTAGCGAGAGCCCGACACGCCCACGAGCAGTACTTC
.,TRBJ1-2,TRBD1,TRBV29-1,CSVGGGTGGDYGYTF,TGCAGCGTTGGAGGGGGAACAGGGGGCGACTATGGCTACACCTTC
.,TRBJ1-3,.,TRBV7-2,CASSLAQGTGNTIYF,TGTGCCAGCAGCTTAGCCCAGGGAACTGGAAACACCATATATTTT
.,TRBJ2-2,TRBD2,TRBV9,CASSRSIFSGANTGELFF,TGTGCCAGCAGCAGGAGCATTTTTAGCGGGGCGAACACCGGGGAGCTGTTTTTT
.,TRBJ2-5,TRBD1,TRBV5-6,CASSFDRGLETQYF,TGTGCCAGCAGCTTCGACAGGGGGCTAGAGACCCAGTACTTC
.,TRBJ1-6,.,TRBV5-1,CASSLTGPGDGGDYSPLHF,TGCGCCAGCAGTCTTACGGGCCCTGGGGATGGAGGGGACTATTCACCCCTCCACTTT
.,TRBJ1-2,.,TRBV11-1,CASSGGVYGYTF,TGTGCCAGCAGCGGGGGCGTCTATGGCTACACCTTC
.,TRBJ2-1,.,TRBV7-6,CASSLEAIASSYNEQFF,TGTGCCAGCAGCTTAGAAGCCATAGCTAGCTCCTACAATGAGCAGTTCTTC
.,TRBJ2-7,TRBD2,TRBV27,CASSLYLAGTYEQYF,TGTGCCAGCAGTTTATACCTAGCGGGAACCTACGAGCAGTACTTC
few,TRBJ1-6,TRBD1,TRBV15,CATSRDRDRPGSPLHF,TGTGCCACCAGCAGAGATCGGGACAGGCCAGGGTCACCCCTCCACTTT
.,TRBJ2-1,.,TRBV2,CASSEAVTAYNEQFF,TGTGCCAGCAGTGAAGCGGTGACAGCTTACAATGAGCAGTTCTTC
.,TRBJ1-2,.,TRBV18,CASSPDRSYGYTF,TGTGCCAGCTCACCCGACAGGAGCTATGGCTACACCTTC
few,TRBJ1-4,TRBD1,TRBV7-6,CASRRGQDEKLFF,TGTGCCAGCCGAAGGGGGCAGGATGAAAAACTGTTTTTT
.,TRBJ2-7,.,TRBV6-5,CATRQRENSYEQYF,TGTGCCACCAGACAGAGGGAAAACTCCTACGAGCAGTACTTC
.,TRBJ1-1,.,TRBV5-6,CASSLAGANTEAFF,TGTGCCAGCAGCTTGGCAGGGGCAAACACTGAAGCTTTCTTT
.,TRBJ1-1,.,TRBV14,CASSQDQNTEAFF,TGTGCCAGCAGCCAAGATCAGAACACTGAAGCTTTCTTT
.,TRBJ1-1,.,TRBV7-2,CASSLDRNTEAFF,TGTGCCAGCAGCTTAGACAGGAACACTGAAGCTTTCTTT
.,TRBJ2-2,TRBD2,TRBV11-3,CASSPGLADTGELFF,TGTGCCAGCAGCCCGGGACTAGCGGACACCGGGGAGCTGTTTTTT
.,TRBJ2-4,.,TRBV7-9,CASSLAGSGYVQYF,TGTGCCAGCAGCTTAGCAGGGAGCGGTTATGTTCAGTACTTC
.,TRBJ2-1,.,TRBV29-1,CSARLAANEQFF,TGCAGCGCCCGACTGGCTGCCAATGAGCAGTTCTTC
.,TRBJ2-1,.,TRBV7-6,CASSLRRRGGNEQFF,TGTGCCAGCAGCTTACGCCGAAGAGGTGGGAATGAGCAGTTCTTC
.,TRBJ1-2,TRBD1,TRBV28,CASSTQGAENYGYTF,TGTGCCAGCAGCACCCAGGGGGCTGAAAACTATGGCTACACCTTC
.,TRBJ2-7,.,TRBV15,CATSRDNPPADEQYF,TGTGCCACCAGCAGAGACAACCCGCCCGCGGACGAGCAGTACTTC
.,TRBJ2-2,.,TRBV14,CASSQHGGTVITGELFF,TGTGCCAGCAGCCAACATGGCGGGACAGTGATCACCGGGGAGCTGTTTTTT
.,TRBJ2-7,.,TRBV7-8,CASSPHRDWFSYEQYF,TGTGCCAGCAGCCCCCACCGGGACTGGTTCTCCTACGAGCAGTACTTC
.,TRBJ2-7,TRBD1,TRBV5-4,CASSLLSGTVRSEQYF,TGTGCCAGCAGCTTACTCTCCGGGACAGTAAGGAGCGAGCAGTACTTC
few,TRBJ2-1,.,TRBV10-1,CASSESGGGLYNEQFF,TGCGCCAGCAGTGAGTCCGGAGGGGGCCTATACAATGAGCAGTTCTTC
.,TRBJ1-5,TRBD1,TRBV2,CASSAGGYQPQHF,TGTGCCAGCAGCGCAGGGGGCTATCAGCCCCAGCATTTT
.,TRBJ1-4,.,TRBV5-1,CASSRQGSNEKLFF,TGCGCCAGCAGCCGGCAGGGGTCTAATGAAAAACTGTTTTTT
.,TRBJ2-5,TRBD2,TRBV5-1,CASSPTSGGAQETQYF,TGCGCCAGCAGCCCGACTAGCGGGGGGGCCCAAGAGACCCAGTACTTC
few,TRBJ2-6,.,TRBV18,CASSPRESGANVLTF,TGTGCCAGCTCACCGAGGGAGTCGGGGGCCAACGTCCTGACTTTC
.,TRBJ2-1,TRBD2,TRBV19,CASSIGTSGRALNEQFF,TGTGCCAGTAGTATTGGGACTAGCGGGAGGGCCTTGAATGAGCAGTTCTTC
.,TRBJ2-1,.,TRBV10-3,CAIGSGLNNEQFF,TGTGCCATCGGTTCGGGACTTAATAATGAGCAGTTCTTC
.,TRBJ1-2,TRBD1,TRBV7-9,CASSWGQAGNYGYTF,TGTGCCAGCAGCTGGGGACAGGCGGGCAACTATGGCTACACCTTC